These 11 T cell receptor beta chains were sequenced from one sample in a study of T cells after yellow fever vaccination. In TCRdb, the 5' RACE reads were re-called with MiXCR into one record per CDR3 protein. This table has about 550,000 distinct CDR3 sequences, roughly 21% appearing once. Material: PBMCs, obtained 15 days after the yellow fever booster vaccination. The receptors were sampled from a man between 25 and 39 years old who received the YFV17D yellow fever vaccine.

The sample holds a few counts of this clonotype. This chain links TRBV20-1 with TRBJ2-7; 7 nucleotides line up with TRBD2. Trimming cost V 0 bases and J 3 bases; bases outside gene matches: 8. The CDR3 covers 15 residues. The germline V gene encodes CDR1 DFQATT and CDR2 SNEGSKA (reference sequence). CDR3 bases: TGCAGTGCTAGAGATACTCGGGAGGACGACTACGAGCAGTACTTC. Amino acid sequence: CSARDTREDDYEQYF.

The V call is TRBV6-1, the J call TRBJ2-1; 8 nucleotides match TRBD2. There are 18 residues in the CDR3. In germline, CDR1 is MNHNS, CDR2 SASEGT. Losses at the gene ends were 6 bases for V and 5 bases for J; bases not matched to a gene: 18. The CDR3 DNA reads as TGTGCCAGCAGAAAAGGGTCTAGCGGGCTAAGAACGGACAATGAGCAGTTCTTC. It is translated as CASRKGSSGLRTDNEQFF.

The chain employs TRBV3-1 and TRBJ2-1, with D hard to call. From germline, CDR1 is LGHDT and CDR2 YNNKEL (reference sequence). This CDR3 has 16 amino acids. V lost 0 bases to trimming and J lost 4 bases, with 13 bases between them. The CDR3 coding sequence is TGTGCCAGCAGCCAAGATCTAGGGATAGGGTACAATGAGCAGTTCTTC. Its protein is CASSQDLGIGYNEQFF.

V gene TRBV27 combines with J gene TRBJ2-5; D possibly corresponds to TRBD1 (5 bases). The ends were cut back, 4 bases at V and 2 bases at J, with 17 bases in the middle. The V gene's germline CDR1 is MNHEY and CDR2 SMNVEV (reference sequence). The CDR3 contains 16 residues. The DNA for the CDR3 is TGTGCCAGCAGTTCGAACCCCCTCCGACAGCAAGAGACCCAGTACTTC. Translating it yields CASSSNPLRQQETQYF.

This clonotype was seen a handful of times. The CDR3 bases are TGCGCCAGCCGTAGGGCCACAGATACGCAGTATTTT. It encodes CASRRATDTQYF. The rearrangement uses TRBV5-1 and TRBJ2-3, with D unclear. The ends were cut back, 7 bases at V and 2 bases at J, with 8 bases in the middle. From germline, CDR1 is SGHRS and CDR2 YFSETQ. This CDR3 comprises 12 residues. Using reference TRBV5-1 and TRBJ2-3 for the parts outside the CDR3, the full variable domain is KAGVTQTPRYLIKTRGQQVTLSCSPISGHRSVSWYQQTPGQGLQFLFEYFSETQRNKGNFPGRFSGRQFSNSRSEMNVSTLELGDSALYLCASRRATDTQYFGPGTRLTVL.

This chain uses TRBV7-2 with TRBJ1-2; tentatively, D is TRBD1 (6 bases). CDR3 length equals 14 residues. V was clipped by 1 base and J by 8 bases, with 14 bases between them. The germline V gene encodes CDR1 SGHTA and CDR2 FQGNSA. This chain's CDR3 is CASSLERGGRGYTF. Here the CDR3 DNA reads TGTGCCAGCAGCTTAGAACGGGGGGGCAGAGGCTACACCTTC.

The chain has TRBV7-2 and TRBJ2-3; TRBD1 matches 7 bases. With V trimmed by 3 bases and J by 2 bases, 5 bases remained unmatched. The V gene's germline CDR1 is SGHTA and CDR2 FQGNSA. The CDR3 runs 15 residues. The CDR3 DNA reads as TGTGCCAGCAGCTTCGGGACAGCCTACACAGATACGCAGTATTTT. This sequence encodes CASSFGTAYTDTQYF. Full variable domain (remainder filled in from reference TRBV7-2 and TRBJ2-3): GAGVSQSPSNKVTEKGKDVELRCDPISGHTALYWYRQSLGQGLEFLIYFQGNSAPDKSGLPSDRFSAERTGGSVSTLTIQRTQQEDSAVYLCASSFGTAYTDTQYFGPGTRLTVL.

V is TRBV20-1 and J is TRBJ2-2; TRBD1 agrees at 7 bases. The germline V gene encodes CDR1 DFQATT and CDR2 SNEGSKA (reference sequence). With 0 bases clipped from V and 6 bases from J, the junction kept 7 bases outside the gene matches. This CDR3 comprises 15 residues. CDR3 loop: CSARETGAGAGELFF. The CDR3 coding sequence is TGCAGTGCTAGAGAAACAGGGGCTGGAGCCGGGGAGCTGTTTTTT.

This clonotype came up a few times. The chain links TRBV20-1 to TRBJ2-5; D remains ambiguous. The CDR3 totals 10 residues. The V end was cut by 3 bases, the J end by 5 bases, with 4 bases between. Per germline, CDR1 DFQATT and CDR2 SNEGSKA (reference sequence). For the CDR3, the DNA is TGCAGTGCTAGTTGGGAGACCCAGTACTTC. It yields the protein CSASWETQYF.

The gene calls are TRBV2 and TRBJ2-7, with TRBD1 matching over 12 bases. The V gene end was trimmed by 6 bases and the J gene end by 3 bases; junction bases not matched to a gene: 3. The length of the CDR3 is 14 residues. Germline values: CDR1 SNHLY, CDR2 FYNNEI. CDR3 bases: TGTGCCAGCAGGGGACAGGGGGCTTTCTACGAGCAGTACTTC. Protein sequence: CASRGQGAFYEQYF.

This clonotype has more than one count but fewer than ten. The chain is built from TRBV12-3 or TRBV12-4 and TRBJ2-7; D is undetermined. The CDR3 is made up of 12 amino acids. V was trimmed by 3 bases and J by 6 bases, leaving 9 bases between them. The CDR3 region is CASSFPRTEQYF. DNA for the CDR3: TGTGCCAGCAGTTTCCCCAGGACCGAGCAGTACTTC.